The clone carrying this T cell receptor (beta chain) was observed at least ten times. What it binds is unknown. Sequence at one end of the junction differs from germline and may be a read error. For CDR3 and TCR beta VDJ profiling, genomic DNA was the template used. TCRdb fed the reads into MiXCR, producing one record per CDR3 protein. This table holds 150,000 to 160,000 distinct CDR3 sequences, just over 50% found once. These data come from a study of CD8+CD57+ T cells in acquired aplastic anemia. Findings and limits, study-wide: Patients had around 30 CD8+ CDR3 sequences in common with controls (the shared set).

This CDR3 comprises 15 residues. CDR1 SSHAT and CDR2 FNYEAQ come from the germline V gene (reference sequence). Before being chosen for sequencing, patients had shown CD8+CD57+ cell expansion by flow cytometry. The sequenced sample was sorted CD4+, CD8+, or CD8+CD57+ T cells (not recorded which) from PBMCs. V usage is TRBV7-7 and J usage is TRBJ2-5; D is perhaps TRBD2 (5 bases). The TCR comes from a human donor with aplastic anemia. As DNA, the CDR3 is TGTGCTAGCAGCTTAGCGCACACTAGCCAAGAGACCCAGTACTTC. This gives the protein CASSLAHTSQETQYF.